This T cell receptor (beta chain) was obtained from a study of beta chain features in type 1 diabetes. Every isolated RNA sample was fully reverse transcribed, so sequencing captured expressed TCRB transcripts. Assay: immunoSEQ multiplex PCR; the TCRdb copy retains only in-frame clones and omits some. This sample has 130,000 to 150,000 clones; under 60% occur once, and the top ten carry 0.35% to 0.5%. V was clipped by 0 bases and J by 5 bases; unmatched bases: 6. This CDR3 comprises 15 residues. Germline V gene sequence: CDR1 SGHTA, CDR2 FQGNSA. Sorting produced populations that all topped 95% purity.

This TCR derives from a man between 18 and 35 years old in good health. Sequenced material: Tregs from blood. The rearrangement uses TRBV7-2 and TRBJ2-7; 8 nucleotides agree with TRBD1. CDR3 loop: CASSLAAGGRHEQYF. The CDR3 region has the DNA TGTGCCAGCAGCTTAGCGGCAGGGGGCCGGCACGAGCAGTACTTC.